Listed below are T cell receptor beta chains from one sample, sequenced in a study of radiotherapy plus CTLA-4 blockade in lung cancer. Assay used: immunoSEQ multiplex PCR; TCRdb lists only in-frame clones, some missing. The repertoire includes about 90,000 clones, roughly 70% of them detected once, and over 11% sits in the top ten. The sequencing used peripheral blood, collected from a patient treated with radiotherapy plus ipilimumab. The receptors shown here come from a human donor with non-small cell lung cancer that progressed on radiotherapy plus ipilimumab. The CDR3 runs from the conserved cysteine through the conserved F or W. Each record gives: J gene, V gene, clone size, D gene, CDR3 length, CDR3 DNA, CDR3 protein. The D gene is left open where the match is weak. Clone size is shown for a subset of rows, as once, few, many or a class of expanded clone.

>TRBJ2-1|TRBV6-6|NA|NA|11
TGTGCAACCAGCCCTTACAATGAGCAGTTCTTC
CATSPYNEQFF
>TRBJ2-3|TRBV4-3|NA|NA|19
TGCGCCAGCAGCCCTAAGTATACACGGGGGGCCCCGTTGACAGATACGCAGTATTTT
CASSPKYTRGAPLTDTQYF
>TRBJ1-5|TRBV27|once|TRBD1|14
TGTGCTAGCAGTTCACGGACAGGGTATCAGCCCCAGCATTTT
CASSSRTGYQPQHF
>TRBJ1-5|TRBV28|few|TRBD1|15
TGTGCCAGCAGTTTGATAGACAGGGTCAATCAGCCCCAGCATTTT
CASSLIDRVNQPQHF
>TRBJ2-1|TRBV6-5|few|NA|14
TGTGCCAGCGGGGGCTCCGTCTCCTACAATGAGCAGTTCTTC
CASGGSVSYNEQFF
>TRBJ2-7|TRBV6-5|NA|NA|16
TGTGCCAGCAGTTCACCCCACAGTAGCGAGGCCTACGAGCAGTACTTC
CASSSPHSSEAYEQYF
>TRBJ1-4|TRBV9|NA|NA|14
TGTGCCAGCAGCGAGGAAGGGGGTAATGAAAAACTGTTTTTT
CASSEEGGNEKLFF
>TRBJ2-3|TRBV28|NA|TRBD1|14
TGTGCCAGCGGCGGACAGGGCTTCACAGATACGCAGTATTTT
CASGGQGFTDTQYF
>TRBJ1-5|TRBV5-1|NA|TRBD1|15
TGCGCCAGCAGCGAACAGGGGGCAAGCAATCAGCCCCAGCATTTT
CASSEQGASNQPQHF
>TRBJ1-2|TRBV7-9|few|NA|17
TGTGCCAGCAGCTACTCCTGGGCAGGGTCTCAAGACTATGGCTACACCTTC
CASSYSWAGSQDYGYTF
>TRBJ1-5|TRBV28|few|NA|13
TGTGCCAGCACCATTTCGTCCAATCAGCCCCAGCATTTT
CASTISSNQPQHF
>TRBJ2-7|TRBV6-6|NA|TRBD2|14
TGTGCCAGCAGTTCCGGGGGGACCCCCTACGAGCAGTACTTC
CASSSGGTPYEQYF
>TRBJ1-4|TRBV5-1|NA|NA|15
TGCGCCAGCAGCTTGGGTGGCTCAACTAATGAAAAACTGTTTTTT
CASSLGGSTNEKLFF
>TRBJ2-5|TRBV30|once|TRBD1|18
TGTGCCTGGAGTGTAAAACCCGCGACAGGGGCCTACCAAGAGACCCAGTACTTC
CAWSVKPATGAYQETQYF
>TRBJ2-7|TRBV7-9|NA|NA|16
TGTGCCAGCAGCCCACTGGGGACTCGGGGGTTCTACGAGCAGTACTTC
CASSPLGTRGFYEQYF
>TRBJ2-7|TRBV5-1|NA|NA|13
TGCGCCAGCAGCCATGGATGGGAAGGCGAGCAGTACTTC
CASSHGWEGEQYF
>TRBJ1-2|TRBV7-2|NA|TRBD1|12
TGTGCCAGCAGCTCGACAGGGGCTGGCTACACCTTC
CASSSTGAGYTF